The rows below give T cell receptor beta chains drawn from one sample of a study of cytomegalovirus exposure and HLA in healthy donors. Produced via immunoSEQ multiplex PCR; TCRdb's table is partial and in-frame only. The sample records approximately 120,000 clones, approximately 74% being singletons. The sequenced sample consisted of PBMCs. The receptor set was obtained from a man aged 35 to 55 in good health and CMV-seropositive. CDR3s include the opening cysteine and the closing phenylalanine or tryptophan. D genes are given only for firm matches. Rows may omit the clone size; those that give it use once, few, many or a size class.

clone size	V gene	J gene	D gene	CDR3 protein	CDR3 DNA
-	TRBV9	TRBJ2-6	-	CASSVRGQGSGANVLTF	TGTGCCAGCAGCGTGCGGGGGCAGGGCTCTGGGGCCAACGTCCTGACTTTC
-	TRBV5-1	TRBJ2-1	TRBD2	CASSLGTSGGEQFF	TGCGCCAGCAGCTTGGGGACTAGCGGGGGTGAGCAGTTCTTC
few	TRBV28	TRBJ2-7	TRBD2	CASSPPSGSFYEQYF	TGTGCCAGCAGTCCACCTAGCGGGAGTTTTTACGAGCAGTACTTC
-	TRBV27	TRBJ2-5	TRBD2	CASSPMGATSGRRETQYF	TGTGCCAGCAGTCCAATGGGTGCGACTAGCGGGAGAAGAGAGACCCAGTACTTC
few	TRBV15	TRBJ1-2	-	CATSRAQGSNGYTF	TGTGCCACCAGCAGAGCACAGGGTTCGAATGGCTACACCTTC
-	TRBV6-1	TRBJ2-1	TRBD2	CASILAGAIYNEQFF	TGTGCCAGCATCCTAGCGGGGGCGATCTACAATGAGCAGTTCTTC
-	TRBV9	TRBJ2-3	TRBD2	CASGERGGPADTQYF	TGTGCCAGCGGAGAGCGGGGGGGCCCGGCAGATACGCAGTATTTT
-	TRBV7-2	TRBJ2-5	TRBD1	CASSLGTGEETQYF	TGTGCCAGCAGCTTAGGGACAGGGGAAGAGACCCAGTACTTC
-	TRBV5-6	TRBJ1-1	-	CASSWEGSNTEAFF	TGTGCCAGCAGCTGGGAGGGGTCGAACACTGAAGCTTTCTTT
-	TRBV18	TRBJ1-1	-	CASSPRGQQANTEAFF	TGTGCCAGCTCACCACGCGGACAGCAAGCGAACACTGAAGCTTTCTTT
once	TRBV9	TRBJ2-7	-	CASSVTGTPSSYEQYF	TGTGCCAGCAGCGTAACCGGGACACCGAGCTCCTACGAGCAGTACTTC
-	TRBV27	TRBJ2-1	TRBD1	CASSLPGQGRNEQFF	TGTGCCAGCAGTTTACCGGGACAGGGGAGAAATGAGCAGTTCTTC
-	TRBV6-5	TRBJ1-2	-	CASTRQLGSYGYTF	TGTGCCAGCACCCGCCAACTAGGAAGCTATGGCTACACCTTC
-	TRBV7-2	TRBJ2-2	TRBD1	CASSRGSGGVSTGELFF	TGTGCCAGCAGCCGAGGCTCAGGGGGCGTCAGCACCGGGGAGCTGTTTTTT
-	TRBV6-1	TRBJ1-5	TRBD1	CASRMGQSTQPQHF	TGTGCCAGCAGGATGGGACAGAGCACTCAGCCCCAGCATTTT
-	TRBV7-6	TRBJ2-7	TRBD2	CASSFPEGLAGASYEQYF	TGTGCCAGCAGCTTCCCAGAAGGACTAGCGGGGGCCTCTTACGAGCAGTACTTC
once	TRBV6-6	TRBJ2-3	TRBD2	CASSYPARGGTDTQYF	TGTGCCAGCAGTTACCCTGCGCGGGGGGGCACAGATACGCAGTATTTT
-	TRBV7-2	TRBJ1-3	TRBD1	CASSRRQGFGNTIYF	TGTGCCAGCAGCCGAAGACAGGGGTTTGGAAACACCATATATTTT